This T cell receptor (beta chain) was sequenced in a study of blood T cell repertoires in COVID-19. About the research overall: Some COVID-19 samples were acute and others convalescent; all came from the United States, Italy and Spain.

About this clone itself: A read error may account for a junction end that differs from germline.

The authors' processing: The authors estimated nucleated cell counts from reference gene primer amplification. Data came from immunoSEQ multiplex PCR; TCRdb stores just in-frame clones and leaves some out. V and J calls and clone size are given by that table; D and trimming were obtained from the DNA. The sample carries roughly 8,200 clones, 86% recorded once. Sequenced input: peripheral blood. The TCR originated in a human donor with active COVID-19. The donor label of this sample is uncertain.

The CDR3 DNA reads TGTGCTAGCAGCAGACTAGTCGGTTCTGATACGCAGTATTTT. The encoded protein is CASSRLVGSDTQYF. The chain is built from TRBV7-7 and TRBJ2-3, with D possibly matching TRBD2 (6 bases). The CDR3 contains 14 residues. Per germline, CDR1 SSHAT and CDR2 FNYEAQ (reference sequence).